This T cell receptor beta chain was sequenced in a study of blood T cell repertoires in COVID-19. Study in general: T cells, B-cell-depleted T cells, or PBMCs supplied cDNA or gDNA.

V was pared by 1 base and J by 8 bases, with 11 bases between. Germline V gene data show CDR1 as SGHVS and CDR2 as FNYEAQ. The CDR3 is made up of 14 amino acids. Methods used by the authors: Amplifying reference gene primers gave estimates of nucleated cell counts. Using immunoSEQ multiplex PCR, the repertoire was profiled, and TCRdb retains in-frame clones only, with some absent. The D gene and trimming were derived from the DNA, and the V and J assignments and clone size from that table. The table lists over 200,000 clones, around 92% of them singletons. This receptor was obtained from a man aged 30-40 years with acute or convalescent COVID-19. Sequencing was carried out using peripheral blood. The chain is built from TRBV7-6 and TRBJ1-4; weak D call: TRBD1 (6 bases). The CDR3 nucleotides read TGTGCCAGCAGCTTAGGGGGGCCGAAGGAAAAACTGTTTTTT. Protein: CASSLGGPKEKLFF.